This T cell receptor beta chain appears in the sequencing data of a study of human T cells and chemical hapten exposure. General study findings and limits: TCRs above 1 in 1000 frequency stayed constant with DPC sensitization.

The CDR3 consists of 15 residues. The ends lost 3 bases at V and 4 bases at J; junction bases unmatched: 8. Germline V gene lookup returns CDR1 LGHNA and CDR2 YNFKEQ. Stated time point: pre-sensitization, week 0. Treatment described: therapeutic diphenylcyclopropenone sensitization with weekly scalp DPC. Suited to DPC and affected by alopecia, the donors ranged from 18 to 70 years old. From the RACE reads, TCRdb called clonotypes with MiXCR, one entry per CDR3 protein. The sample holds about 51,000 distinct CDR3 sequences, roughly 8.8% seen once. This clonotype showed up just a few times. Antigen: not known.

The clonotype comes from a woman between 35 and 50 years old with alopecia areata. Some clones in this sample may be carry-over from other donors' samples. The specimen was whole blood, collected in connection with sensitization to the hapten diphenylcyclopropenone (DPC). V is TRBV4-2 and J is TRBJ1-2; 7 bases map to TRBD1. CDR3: CASSQMDRRRYGYTF. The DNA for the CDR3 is TGTGCCAGCAGCCAGATGGACAGGCGACGCTATGGCTACACCTTC.